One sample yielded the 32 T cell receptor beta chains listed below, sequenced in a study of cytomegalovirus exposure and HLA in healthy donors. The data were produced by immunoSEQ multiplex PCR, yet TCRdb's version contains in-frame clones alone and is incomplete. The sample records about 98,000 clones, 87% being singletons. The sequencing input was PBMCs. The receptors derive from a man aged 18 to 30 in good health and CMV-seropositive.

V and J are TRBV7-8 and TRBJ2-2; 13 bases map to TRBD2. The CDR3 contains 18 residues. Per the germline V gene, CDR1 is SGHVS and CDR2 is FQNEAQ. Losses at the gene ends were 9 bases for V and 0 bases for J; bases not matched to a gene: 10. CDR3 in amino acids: CASQTSGGPHANTGELFF. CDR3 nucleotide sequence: TGTGCCAGTCAGACTAGCGGGGGGCCCCACGCGAACACCGGGGAGCTGTTTTTT.

The CDR3: CASSYGRSTEAFF. Written as DNA, the CDR3 is TGTGCCAGCAGTTACGGGCGCTCCACTGAAGCTTTCTTT. V usage is TRBV6-5 and J usage is TRBJ1-1, with D hard to call. Germline CDR1 MNHEY, CDR2 SVGAGI. The CDR3 is made up of 13 amino acids. With 2 bases removed from V and 4 bases from J, the gap between germline ends came to 8 bases.

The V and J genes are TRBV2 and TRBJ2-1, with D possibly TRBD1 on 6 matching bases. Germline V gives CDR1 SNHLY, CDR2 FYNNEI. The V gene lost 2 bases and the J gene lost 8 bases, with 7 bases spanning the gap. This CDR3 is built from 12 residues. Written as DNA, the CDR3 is TGTGCCAGCAGTGAACAGGGGTATGAGCAGTTCTTC. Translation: CASSEQGYEQFF.

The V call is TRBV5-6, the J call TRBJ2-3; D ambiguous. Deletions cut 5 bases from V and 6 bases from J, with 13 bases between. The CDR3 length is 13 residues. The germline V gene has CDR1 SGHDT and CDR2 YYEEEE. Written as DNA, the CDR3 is TGTGCCAGCAGACTAAGTCCGAGGGATACGCAGTATTTT. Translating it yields CASRLSPRDTQYF.

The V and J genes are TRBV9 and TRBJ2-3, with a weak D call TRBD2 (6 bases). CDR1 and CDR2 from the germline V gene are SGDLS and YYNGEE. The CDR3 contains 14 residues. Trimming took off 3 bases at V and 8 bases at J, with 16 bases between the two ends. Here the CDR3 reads CASSARGGLGTQYF. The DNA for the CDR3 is TGTGCCAGCAGCGCTAGAGGAGGGCTTGGTACGCAGTATTTT.

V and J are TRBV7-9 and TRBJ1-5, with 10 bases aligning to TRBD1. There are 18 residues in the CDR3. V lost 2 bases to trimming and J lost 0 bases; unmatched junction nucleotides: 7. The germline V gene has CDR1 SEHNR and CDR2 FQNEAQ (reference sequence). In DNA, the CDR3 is TGTGCCAGCAGCTTAAGCGGACAGGGGGGATATAGCAATCAGCCCCAGCATTTT. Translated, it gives CASSLSGQGGYSNQPQHF.

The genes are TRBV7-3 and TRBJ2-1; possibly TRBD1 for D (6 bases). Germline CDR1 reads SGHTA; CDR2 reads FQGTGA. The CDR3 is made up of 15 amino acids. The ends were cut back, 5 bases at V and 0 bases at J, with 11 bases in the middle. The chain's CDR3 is CASSQQGSSYNEQFF. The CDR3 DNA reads TGTGCCAGCAGCCAACAGGGTAGCTCCTACAATGAGCAGTTCTTC.

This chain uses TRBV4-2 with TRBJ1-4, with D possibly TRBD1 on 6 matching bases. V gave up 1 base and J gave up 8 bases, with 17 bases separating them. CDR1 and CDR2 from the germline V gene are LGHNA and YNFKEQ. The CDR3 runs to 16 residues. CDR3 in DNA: TGTGCCAGCAGCCAAGTTCAACGACAGGACGGGGAAAAACTGTTTTTT. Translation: CASSQVQRQDGEKLFF.

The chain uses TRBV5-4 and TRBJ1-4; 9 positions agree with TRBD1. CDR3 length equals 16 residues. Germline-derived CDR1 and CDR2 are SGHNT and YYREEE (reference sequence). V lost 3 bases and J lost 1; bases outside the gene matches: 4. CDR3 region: CASSSRQGGTNEKLFF. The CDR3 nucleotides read TGTGCCAGCAGCTCGAGACAGGGGGGAACTAATGAAAAACTGTTTTTT.

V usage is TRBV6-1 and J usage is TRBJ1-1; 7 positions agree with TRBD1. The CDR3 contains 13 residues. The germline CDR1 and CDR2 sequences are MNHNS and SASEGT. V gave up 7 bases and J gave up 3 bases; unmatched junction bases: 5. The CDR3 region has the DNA TGTGCCAGCACCTTGACAGGGCACACTGAAGCTTTCTTT. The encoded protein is CASTLTGHTEAFF.

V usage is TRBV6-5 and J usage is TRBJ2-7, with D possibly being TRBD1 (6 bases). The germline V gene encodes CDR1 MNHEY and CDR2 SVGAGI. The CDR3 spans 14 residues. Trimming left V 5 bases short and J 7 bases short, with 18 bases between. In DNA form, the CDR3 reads TGTGCCAGCAGTCTAGGGGGTTCCCCCGAAGAGCAGTACTTC. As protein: CASSLGGSPEEQYF.

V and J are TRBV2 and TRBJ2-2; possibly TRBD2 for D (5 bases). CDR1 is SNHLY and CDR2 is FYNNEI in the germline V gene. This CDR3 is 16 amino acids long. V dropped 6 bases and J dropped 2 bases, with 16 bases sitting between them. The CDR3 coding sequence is TGTGCCAGCAGGCCCTCCGGGGTTAGTAACACCGGGGAGCTGTTTTTT. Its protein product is CASRPSGVSNTGELFF.

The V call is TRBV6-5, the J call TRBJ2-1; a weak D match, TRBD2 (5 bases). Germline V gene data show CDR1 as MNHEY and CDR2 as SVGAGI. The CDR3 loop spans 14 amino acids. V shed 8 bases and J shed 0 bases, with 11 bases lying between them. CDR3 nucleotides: TGTGCCAGCCGCGGAGGATACTCCTACAATGAGCAGTTCTTC. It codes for CASRGGYSYNEQFF.

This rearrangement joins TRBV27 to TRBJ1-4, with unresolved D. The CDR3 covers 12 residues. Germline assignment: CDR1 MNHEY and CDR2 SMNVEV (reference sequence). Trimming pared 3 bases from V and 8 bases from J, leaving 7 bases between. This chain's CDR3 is CASSLLGEKLFF. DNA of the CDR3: TGTGCCAGCAGTTTGCTGGGCGAAAAACTGTTTTTT.

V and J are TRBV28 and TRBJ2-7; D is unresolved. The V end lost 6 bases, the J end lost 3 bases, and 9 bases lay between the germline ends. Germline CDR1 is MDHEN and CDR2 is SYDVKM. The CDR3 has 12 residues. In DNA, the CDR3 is TGTGCCAGCAGAGACGGAGTCTACGAGCAGTACTTC. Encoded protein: CASRDGVYEQYF. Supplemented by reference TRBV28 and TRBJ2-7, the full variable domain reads DVKVTQSSRYLVKRTGEKVFLECVQDMDHENMFWYRQDPGLGLRLIYFSYDVKMKEKGDIPEGYSVSREKKERFSLILESASTNQTSMYLCASRDGVYEQYFGPGTRLTVT.

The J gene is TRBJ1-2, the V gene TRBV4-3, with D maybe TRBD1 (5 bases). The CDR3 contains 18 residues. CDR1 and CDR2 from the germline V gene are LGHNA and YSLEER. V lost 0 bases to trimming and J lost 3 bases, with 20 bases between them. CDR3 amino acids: CASSQDPPTDSRHYGYTF. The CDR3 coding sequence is TGCGCCAGCAGCCAAGATCCACCGACAGACTCTCGTCACTATGGCTACACCTTC.

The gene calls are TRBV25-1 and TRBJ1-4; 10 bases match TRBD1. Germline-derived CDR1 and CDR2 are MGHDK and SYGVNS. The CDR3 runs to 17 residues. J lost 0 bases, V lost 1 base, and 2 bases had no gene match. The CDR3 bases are TGTGCCAGCAGTGAATTTGGACAGGGGGCAACTAATGAAAAACTGTTTTTT. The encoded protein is CASSEFGQGATNEKLFF.

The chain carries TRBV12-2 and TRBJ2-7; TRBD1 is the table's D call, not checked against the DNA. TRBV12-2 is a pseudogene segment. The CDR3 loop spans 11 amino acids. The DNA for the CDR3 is TGTGCAAGTCGCCCATTGTACGAGCAGTACTTC. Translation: CASRPLYEQYF.

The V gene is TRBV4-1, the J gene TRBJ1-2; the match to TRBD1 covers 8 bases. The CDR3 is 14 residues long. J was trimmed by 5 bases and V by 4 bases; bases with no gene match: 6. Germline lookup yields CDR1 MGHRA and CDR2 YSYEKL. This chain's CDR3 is CASSPARGLYGYTF. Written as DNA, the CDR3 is TGCGCCAGCAGCCCAGCCAGGGGGCTTTATGGCTACACCTTC.

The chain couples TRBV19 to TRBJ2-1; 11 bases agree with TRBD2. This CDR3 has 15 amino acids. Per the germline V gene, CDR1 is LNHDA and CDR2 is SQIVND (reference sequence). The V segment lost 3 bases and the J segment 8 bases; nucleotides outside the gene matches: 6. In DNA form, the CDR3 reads TGTGCCAGTAGTATGACTAGCGGGACCTTCGATGAGCAGTTCTTC. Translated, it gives CASSMTSGTFDEQFF.

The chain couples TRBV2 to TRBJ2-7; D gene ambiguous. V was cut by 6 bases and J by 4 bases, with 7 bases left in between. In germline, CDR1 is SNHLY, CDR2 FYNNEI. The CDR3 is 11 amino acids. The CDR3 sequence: CASRNLYEQYF. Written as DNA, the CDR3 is TGTGCCAGCAGGAACCTATACGAGCAGTACTTC.

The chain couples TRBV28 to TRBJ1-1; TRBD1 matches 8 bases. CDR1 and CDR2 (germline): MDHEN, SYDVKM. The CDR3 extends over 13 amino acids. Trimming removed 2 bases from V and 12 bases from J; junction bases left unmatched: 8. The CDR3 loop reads CASSLPDRGVPFF. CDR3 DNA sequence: TGTGCCAGCAGTTTACCTGACAGGGGCGTACCTTTCTTT.

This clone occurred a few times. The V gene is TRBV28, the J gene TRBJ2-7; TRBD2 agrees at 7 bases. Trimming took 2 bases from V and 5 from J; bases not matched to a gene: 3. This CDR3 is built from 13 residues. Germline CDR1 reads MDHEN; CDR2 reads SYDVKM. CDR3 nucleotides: TGTGCCAGCAGTTTACGGGGGGTTCACGAGCAGTACTTC. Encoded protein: CASSLRGVHEQYF.

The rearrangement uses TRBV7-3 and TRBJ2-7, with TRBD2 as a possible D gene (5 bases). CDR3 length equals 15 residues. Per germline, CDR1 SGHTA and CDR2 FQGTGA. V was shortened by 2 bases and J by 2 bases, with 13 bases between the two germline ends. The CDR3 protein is CASSLPLAHTYEQYF. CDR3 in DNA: TGTGCCAGCAGCTTACCTCTAGCACACACCTACGAGCAGTACTTC.

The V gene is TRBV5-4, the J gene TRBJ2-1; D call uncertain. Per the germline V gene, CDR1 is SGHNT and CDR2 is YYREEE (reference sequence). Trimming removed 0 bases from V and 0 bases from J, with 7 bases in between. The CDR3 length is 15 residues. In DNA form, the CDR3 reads TGTGCCAGCAGCTTGGCCCCGAGCTCCTACAATGAGCAGTTCTTC. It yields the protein CASSLAPSSYNEQFF.

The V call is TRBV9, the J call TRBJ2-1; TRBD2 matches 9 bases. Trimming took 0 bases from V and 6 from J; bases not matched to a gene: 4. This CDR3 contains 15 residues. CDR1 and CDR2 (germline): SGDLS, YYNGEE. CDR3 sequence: CASSVGGGALNEQFF. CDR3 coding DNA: TGTGCCAGCAGCGTAGGCGGGGGGGCACTCAATGAGCAGTTCTTC.

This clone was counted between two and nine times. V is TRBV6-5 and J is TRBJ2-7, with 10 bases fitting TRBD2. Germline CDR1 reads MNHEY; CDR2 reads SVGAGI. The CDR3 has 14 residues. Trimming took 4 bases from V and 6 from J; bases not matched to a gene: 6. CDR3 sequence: CASSFQREGGEQYF. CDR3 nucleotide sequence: TGTGCCAGCAGTTTCCAGCGGGAGGGAGGCGAGCAGTACTTC.

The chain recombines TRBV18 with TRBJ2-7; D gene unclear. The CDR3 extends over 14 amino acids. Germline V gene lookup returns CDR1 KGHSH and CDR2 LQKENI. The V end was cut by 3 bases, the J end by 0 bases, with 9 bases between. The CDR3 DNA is TGTGCCAGCTCACCGACACCGCCCTCCTACGAGCAGTACTTC. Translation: CASSPTPPSYEQYF.

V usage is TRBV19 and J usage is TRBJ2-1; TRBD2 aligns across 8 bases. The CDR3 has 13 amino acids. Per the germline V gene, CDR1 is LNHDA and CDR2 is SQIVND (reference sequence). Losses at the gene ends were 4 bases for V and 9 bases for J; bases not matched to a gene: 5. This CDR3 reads CASSSGRFGEQFF. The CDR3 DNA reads TGTGCCAGTAGTAGCGGGAGGTTTGGTGAGCAGTTCTTC.

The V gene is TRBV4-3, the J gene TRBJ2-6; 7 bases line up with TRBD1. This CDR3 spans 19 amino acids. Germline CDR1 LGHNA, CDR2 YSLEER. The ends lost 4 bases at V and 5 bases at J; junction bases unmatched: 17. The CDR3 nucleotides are TGCGCCAGCAGCCCACAAAATCCGGGACAGTCTCAATGGGCCAACGTCCTGACTTTC. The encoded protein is CASSPQNPGQSQWANVLTF.

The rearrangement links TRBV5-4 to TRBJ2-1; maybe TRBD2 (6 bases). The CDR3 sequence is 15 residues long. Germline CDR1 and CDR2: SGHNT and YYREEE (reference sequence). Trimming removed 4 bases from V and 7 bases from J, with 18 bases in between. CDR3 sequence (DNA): TGTGCCAGCAGCCGACTAGGGGAATTTGAAAATGAGCAGTTCTTC. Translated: CASSRLGEFENEQFF.

CDR3 coding DNA: TGTGCCAGCAGTTTTTCGTACGGGGGGATAGCCAAAAACATTCAGTACTTC. It specifies CASSFSYGGIAKNIQYF. The chain combines TRBV28 with TRBJ2-4; 7 bases map to TRBD2. V was pared by 3 bases and J by 0 bases, with 8 bases of the junction left unmatched. The CDR3 runs 17 residues. Germline CDR1 and CDR2: MDHEN and SYDVKM.